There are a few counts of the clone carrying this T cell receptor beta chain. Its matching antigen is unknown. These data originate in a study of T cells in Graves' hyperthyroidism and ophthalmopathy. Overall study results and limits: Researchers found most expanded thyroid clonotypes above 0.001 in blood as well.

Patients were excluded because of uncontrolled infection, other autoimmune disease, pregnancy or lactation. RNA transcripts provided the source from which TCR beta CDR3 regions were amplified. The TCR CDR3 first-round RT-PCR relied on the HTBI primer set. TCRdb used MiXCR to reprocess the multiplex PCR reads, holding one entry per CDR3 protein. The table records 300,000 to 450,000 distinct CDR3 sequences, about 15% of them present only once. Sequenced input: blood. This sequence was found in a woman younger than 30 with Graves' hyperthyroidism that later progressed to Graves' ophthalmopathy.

DNA of the CDR3: TGTGCCAGCAGCCAAGGGCTCGGTAGGAGCTACGAGCAGTACTTC. Translating gives CASSQGLGRSYEQYF. V gene TRBV4-2 combines with J gene TRBJ2-7; D uncertain. In germline, CDR1 is LGHNA, CDR2 YNFKEQ. The germline V and J ends were trimmed by 1 base and 3 bases, with 13 bases remaining between them. The CDR3 contains 15 residues.